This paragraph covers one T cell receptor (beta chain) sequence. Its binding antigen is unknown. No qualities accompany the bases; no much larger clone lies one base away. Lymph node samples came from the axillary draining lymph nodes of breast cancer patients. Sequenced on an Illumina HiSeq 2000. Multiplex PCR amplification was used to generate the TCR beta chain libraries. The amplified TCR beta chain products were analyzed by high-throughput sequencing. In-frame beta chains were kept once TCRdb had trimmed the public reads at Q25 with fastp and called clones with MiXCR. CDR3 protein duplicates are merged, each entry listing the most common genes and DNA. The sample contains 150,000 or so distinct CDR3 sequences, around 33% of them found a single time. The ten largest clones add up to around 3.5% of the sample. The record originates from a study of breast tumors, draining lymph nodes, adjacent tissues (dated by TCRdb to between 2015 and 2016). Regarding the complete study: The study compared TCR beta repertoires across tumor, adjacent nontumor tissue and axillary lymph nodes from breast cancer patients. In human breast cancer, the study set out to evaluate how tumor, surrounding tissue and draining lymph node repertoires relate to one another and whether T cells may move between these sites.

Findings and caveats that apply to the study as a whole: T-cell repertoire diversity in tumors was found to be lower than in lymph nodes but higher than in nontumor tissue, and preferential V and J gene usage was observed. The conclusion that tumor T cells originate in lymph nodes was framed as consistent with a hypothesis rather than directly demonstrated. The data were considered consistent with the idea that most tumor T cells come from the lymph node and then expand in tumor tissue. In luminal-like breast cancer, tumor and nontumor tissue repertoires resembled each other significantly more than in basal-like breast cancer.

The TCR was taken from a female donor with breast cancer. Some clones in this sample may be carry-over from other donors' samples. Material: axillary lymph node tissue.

CDR3 sequence: CASSPRLASNTGELFF. The sequence in DNA is TGTGCCAGCAGCCCTAGACTAGCGTCGAACACCGGGGAGCTGTTTTTT. The receptor chain draws on TRBV7-3 and TRBJ2-2, with 8 bases aligning to TRBD2. CDR1 is given as SGHTA and CDR2 as FQGTGA, both from the germline V gene. CDR3 length: 16 amino acids, cysteine to phenylalanine. Here the CDR3 DNA is all that survives: 48 bases in frame from base 1. After removal of 5 bases from V and 0 bases from J, the junction retains 5 bases not matched to a gene. Beyond the CDR3, the reference TRBV7-3 and TRBJ2-2 genes provide the residues; the full variable domain reads: GAGVSQTPSNKVTEKGKYVELRCDPISGHTALYWYRQSLGQGPEFLIYFQGTGAADDSGLPNDRFFAVRPEGSVSTLKIQRTERGDSAVYLCASSPRLASNTGELFFGEGSRLTVL.